This TCR beta chain comes out of a study of early T cells in non-severe SARS-CoV-2 infection. Whole-study context: Chains were unpaired, as sequencing was done on bulk RNA from unsorted whole blood.

A single record per CDR3 protein comes from TCRdb applying MiXCR to the 5' RACE reads. This sample has around 98,000 distinct CDR3 sequences, with more than 9.5% found just once. Germline V gene data show CDR1 as KGHSH and CDR2 as LQKENI. The CDR3 covers 17 residues. V lost 3 bases, J lost 1 base, and 11 bases stayed unmatched. This clonotype came up a few times. The origin of this receptor is an adult who was a healthcare worker with PCR-confirmed SARS-CoV-2 infection or an uninfected control (not recorded which). Sequencing was carried out using whole blood. The chain employs TRBV18 and TRBJ1-1; 7 bases map to TRBD1. CDR3: CASSPSWAGGPNTEAFF. The CDR3 coding sequence is TGTGCCAGCTCACCGAGTTGGGCAGGGGGACCGAACACTGAAGCTTTCTTT.